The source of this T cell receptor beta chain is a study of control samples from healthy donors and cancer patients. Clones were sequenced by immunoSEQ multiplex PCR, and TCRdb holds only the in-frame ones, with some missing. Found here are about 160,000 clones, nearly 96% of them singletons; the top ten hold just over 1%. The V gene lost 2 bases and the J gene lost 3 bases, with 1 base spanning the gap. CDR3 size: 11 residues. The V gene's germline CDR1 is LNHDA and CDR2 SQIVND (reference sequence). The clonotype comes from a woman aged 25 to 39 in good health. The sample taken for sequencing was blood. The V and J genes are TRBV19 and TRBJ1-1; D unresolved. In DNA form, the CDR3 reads TGTGCCAGTAGTATATACACTGAAGCTTTCTTT. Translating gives CASSIYTEAFF. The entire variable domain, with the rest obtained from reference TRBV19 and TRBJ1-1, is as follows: DGGITQSPKYLFRKEGQNVTLSCEQNLNHDAMYWYRQDPGQGLRLIYYSQIVNDFQKGDIAEGYSVSREKKESFPLTVTSAQKNPTAFYLCASSIYTEAFFGQGTRLTVV.